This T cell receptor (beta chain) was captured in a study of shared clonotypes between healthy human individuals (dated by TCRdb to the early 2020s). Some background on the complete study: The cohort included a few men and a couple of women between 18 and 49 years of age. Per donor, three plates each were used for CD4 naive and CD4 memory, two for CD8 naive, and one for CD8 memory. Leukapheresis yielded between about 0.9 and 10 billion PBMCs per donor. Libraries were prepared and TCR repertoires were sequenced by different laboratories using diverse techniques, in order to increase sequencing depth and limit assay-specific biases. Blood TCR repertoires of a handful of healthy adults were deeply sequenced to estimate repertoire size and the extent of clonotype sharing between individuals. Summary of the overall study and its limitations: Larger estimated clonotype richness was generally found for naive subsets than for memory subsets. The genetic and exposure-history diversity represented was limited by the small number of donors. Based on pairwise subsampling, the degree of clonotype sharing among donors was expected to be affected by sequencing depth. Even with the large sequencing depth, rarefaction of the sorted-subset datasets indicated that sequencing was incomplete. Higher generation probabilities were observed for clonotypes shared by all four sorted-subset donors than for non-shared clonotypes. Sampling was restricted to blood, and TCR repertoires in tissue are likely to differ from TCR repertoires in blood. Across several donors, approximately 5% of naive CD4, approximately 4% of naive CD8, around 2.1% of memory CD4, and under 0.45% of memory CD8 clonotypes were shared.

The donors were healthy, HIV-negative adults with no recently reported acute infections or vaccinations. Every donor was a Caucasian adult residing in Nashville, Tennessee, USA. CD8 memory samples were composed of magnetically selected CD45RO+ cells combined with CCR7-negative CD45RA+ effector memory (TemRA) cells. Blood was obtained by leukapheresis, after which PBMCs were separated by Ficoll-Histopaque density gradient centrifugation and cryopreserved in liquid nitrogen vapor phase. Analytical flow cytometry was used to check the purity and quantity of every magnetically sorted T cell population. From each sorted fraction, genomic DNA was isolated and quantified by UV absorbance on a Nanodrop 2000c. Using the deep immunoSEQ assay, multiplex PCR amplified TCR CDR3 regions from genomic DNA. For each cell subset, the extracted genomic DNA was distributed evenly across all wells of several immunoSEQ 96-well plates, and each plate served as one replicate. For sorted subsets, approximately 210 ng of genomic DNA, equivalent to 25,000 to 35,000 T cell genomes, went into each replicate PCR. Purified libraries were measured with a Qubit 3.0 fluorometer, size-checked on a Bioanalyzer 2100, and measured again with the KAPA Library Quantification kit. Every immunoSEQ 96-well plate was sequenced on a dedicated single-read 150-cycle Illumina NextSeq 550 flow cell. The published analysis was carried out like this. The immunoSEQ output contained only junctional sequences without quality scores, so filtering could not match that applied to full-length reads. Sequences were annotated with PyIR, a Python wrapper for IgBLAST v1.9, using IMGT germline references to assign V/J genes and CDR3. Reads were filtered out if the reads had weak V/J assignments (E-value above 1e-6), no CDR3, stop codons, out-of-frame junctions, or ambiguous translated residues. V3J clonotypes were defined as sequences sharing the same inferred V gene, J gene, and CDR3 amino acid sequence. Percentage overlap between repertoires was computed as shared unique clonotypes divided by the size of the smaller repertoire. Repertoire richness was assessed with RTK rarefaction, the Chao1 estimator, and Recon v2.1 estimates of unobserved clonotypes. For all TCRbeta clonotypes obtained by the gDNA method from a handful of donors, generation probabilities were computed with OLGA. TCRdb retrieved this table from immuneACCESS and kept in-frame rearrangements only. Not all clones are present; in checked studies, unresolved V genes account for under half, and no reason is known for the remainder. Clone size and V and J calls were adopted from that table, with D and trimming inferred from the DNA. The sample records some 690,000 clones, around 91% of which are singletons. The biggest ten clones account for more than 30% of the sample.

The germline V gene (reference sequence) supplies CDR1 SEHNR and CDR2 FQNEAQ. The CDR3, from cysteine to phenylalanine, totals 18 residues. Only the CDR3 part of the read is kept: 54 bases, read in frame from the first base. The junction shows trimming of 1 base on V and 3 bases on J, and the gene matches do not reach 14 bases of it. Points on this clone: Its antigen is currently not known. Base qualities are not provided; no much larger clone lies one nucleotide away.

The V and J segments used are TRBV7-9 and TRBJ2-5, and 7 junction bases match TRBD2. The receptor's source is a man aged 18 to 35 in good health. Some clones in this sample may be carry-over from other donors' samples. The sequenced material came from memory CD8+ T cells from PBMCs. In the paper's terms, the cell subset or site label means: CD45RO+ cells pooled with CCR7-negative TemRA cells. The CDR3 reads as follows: CASSLGGIAFREEETQYF. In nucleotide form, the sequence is TGTGCCAGCAGCTTAGGGGGGATAGCGTTTCGGGAGGAAGAGACCCAGTACTTC.